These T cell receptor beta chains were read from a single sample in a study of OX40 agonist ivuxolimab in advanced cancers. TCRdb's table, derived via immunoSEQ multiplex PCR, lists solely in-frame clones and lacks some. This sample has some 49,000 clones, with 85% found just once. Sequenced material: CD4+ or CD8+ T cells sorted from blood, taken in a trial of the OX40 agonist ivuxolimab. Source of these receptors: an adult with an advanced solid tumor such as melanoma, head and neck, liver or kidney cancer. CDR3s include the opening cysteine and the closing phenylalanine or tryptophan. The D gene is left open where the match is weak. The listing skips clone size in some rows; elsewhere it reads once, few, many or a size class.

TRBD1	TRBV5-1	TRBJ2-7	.	TGCGCCAGCAGCTTCGGGACAGGGGGTGACGAGCAGTACTTC	CASSFGTGGDEQYF
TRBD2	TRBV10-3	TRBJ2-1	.	TGTGCCATCAGTGAGCCTCTGACTAGCTCTGAGCAGTTCTTC	CAISEPLTSSEQFF
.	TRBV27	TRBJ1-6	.	TGTGCCAGCACCGCGGGTCCCGTATGGTCACCCCTCCACTTT	CASTAGPVWSPLHF
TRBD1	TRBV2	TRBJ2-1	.	TGTGCGGGATTAGACAGGGCTCGGAATGAGCAGTTCTTC	CAGLDRARNEQFF
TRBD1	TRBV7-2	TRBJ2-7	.	TGTGCCAGCAGCGCAACAGGGGCCTACGAGCAGTACTTC	CASSATGAYEQYF
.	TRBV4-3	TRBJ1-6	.	TGCGCCAGCAGTTTTGGGACGGAGAATTCACCCCTCCACTTT	CASSFGTENSPLHF
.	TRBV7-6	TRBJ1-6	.	TGTGCCAGCAGCCCCGGCGGGGGGGCGAGCTCCTATAATTCACCCCTCCACTTT	CASSPGGGASSYNSPLHF
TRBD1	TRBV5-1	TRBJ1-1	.	TGCGCCAGCAGCGATATGACAGGGGGCACTGAAGCTTTCTTT	CASSDMTGGTEAFF
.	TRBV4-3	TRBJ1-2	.	TGCGCCAGCAGCCAAGATGAGTGGGTCGAGGGGCACTATGGCTACACCTTC	CASSQDEWVEGHYGYTF
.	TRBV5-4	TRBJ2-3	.	TGTGCCAGCAGCAGGGGGACTGGGCCAGATACGCAGTATTTT	CASSRGTGPDTQYF
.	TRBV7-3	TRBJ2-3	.	TGTGCCAGCAGCTTGATTGGGGGTCGAAGCACAGATACGCAGTATTTT	CASSLIGGRSTDTQYF
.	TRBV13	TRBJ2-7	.	TGTGCCAGCAGCTCAGCGGGTCCTACCTACGAGCAGTACTTC	CASSSAGPTYEQYF
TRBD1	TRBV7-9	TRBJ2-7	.	TGTGCCAGCAGCTTAGGGGGAGGACAGGGTTACGAGCAGTACTTC	CASSLGGGQGYEQYF
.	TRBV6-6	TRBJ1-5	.	TGTGCCAGCAGTTACGTTTGGGGGGCAGAGCAGCCCCAGCATTTT	CASSYVWGAEQPQHF
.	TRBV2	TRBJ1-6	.	TGTGCCAGCGGCGAGGAGGGTGCCTCCTATAATTCACCCCTCCACTTT	CASGEEGASYNSPLHF
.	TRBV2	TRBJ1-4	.	TGTGCCAGAAGCCAGGCAGCAACTAATGAAAAACTGTTTTTT	CARSQAATNEKLFF
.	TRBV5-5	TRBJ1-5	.	TGTGCCAGCAGCTTGGATGTACTAACAGCGGGGAGCAATCAGCCCCAGCATTTT	CASSLDVLTAGSNQPQHF
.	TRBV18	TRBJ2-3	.	TGTGCCAGCTCACCACCGGAGAGGGATTTGGGCACAGATACGCAGTATTTT	CASSPPERDLGTDTQYF
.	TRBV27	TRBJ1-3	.	TGTACCAGCAGTTCCGGGGGGGGAAACACCATATATTTT	CTSSSGGGNTIYF
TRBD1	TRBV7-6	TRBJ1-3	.	TGTGCCAGCATCGGACAGGGGAGAAACACCATATATTTT	CASIGQGRNTIYF
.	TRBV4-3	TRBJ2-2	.	TGCGCCAGCAGCCAAGAATGGGAATCTGCGAACACCGGGGAGCTGTTTTTT	CASSQEWESANTGELFF
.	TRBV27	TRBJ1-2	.	TGTGCCAGCAGTTTATCGGTAGGGTTAACTAACTATGGCTACACCTTC	CASSLSVGLTNYGYTF
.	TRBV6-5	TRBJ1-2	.	TGTGCCAGCAGTTACTCGCCCACAAGCTATGGCTACACCTTC	CASSYSPTSYGYTF
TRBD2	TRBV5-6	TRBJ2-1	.	TGTGCCAGCAGCTTGGGGCCCGAGGGACTAGCGGGAAACTACAATGAGCAGTTCTTC	CASSLGPEGLAGNYNEQFF
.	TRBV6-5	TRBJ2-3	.	TGTGCCAGCAGTAGTCAGGGGGGTTACACAGATACGCAGTATTTT	CASSSQGGYTDTQYF
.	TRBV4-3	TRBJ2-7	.	TGCGCCAGCAGCCATTCGGGACCGGGCAGGGTACCCTACGAGCAGTACTTC	CASSHSGPGRVPYEQYF
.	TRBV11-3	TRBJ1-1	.	TGTGCCAGCACCCATTCGAGCAGGGAGAACACTGAAGCTTTCTTT	CASTHSSRENTEAFF
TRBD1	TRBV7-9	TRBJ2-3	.	TGTGCCAGCAGCTCCGACGATGACAGGGGCACAGATACGCAGTATTTT	CASSSDDDRGTDTQYF
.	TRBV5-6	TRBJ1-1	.	TGTGCCAGCAGCTTAGGGCCAGGGACTGAAGCTTTCTTT	CASSLGPGTEAFF
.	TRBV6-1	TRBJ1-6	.	TGTGCCAGCAGTGAAAGGAGCTCCTATAATTCACCCCTCCACTTT	CASSERSSYNSPLHF
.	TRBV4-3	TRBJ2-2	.	TGCGCCAGCAGCCAAGCCGGGACTAACACCGGGGAGCTGTTTTTT	CASSQAGTNTGELFF
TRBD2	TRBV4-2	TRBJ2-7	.	TGTGCCAGCAGCCAAGTACGCGGGGGTTCCTACGAGCAGTACTTC	CASSQVRGGSYEQYF
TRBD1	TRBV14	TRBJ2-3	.	TGTGCCAGCAGCCGAACCGGACAGGGGTGGACAGATACGCAGTATTTT	CASSRTGQGWTDTQYF
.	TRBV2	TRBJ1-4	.	TGTGCCAGCAGGCCCACAGGGATTGCAACTAATGAAAAACTGTTTTTT	CASRPTGIATNEKLFF
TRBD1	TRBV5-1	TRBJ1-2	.	TGCGCCAGCAGCGATATCGGGACAGACTCATCCTATGGCTACACCTTC	CASSDIGTDSSYGYTF
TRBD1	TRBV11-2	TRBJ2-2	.	TGTGCCAGCAGCTCTCTACCGGGACAGGGGCTTACCGGGGAGCTGTTTTTT	CASSSLPGQGLTGELFF
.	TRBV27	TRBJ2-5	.	TGTGCCAGCAGTCATGGACCCGCGGTGGAGACCCAGTACTTC	CASSHGPAVETQYF
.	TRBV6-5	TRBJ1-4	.	TGTGCCAGCAGTTACTCGATAGGGGTCCCTAATGAAAAACTGTTTTTT	CASSYSIGVPNEKLFF
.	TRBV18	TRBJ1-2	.	TGTGCCAGCTCTTCGAGAGGGTGGGACTATGGCTACACCTTC	CASSSRGWDYGYTF
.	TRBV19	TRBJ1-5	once	TGTGCCAGTAGTGTTAAGTGGGGTCAGCCCCAGCATTTT	CASSVKWGQPQHF
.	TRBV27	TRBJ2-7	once	TGTGCCAGCAGTTTTGGGGCTACCCTATCCTACGAGCAGTACTTC	CASSFGATLSYEQYF
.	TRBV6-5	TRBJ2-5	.	TGTGCCAGCACCTCCACTCCGGGCTACGGGGAGACCCAGTACTTC	CASTSTPGYGETQYF
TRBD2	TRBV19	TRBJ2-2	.	TGTGCCAGTTTCTGGGGAGGGGCGAACACCGGGGAGCTGTTTTTT	CASFWGGANTGELFF
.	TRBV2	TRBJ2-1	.	TGTGCCAGCAGTGAAGCAGTCAGCAATGAGCAGTTCTTC	CASSEAVSNEQFF
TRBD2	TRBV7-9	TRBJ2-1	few	TGTGCCAGCAGTTCAACTAGCGGGGGGCACAATGAGCAGTTCTTC	CASSSTSGGHNEQFF
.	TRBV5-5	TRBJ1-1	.	TGTGCCAGCAGCTTAAGGGCAGGGAGGAACACTGAAGCTTTCTTT	CASSLRAGRNTEAFF
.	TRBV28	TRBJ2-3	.	TGTGCCAGCGGCACAGATACGCAGTATTTT	CASGTDTQYF
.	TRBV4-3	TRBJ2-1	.	TGCGCCAGCAGCCAAGTGGGCCGGGCCGCCACTAACAATGAGCAGTTCTTC	CASSQVGRAATNNEQFF
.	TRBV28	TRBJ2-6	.	TGTGCCAGCAGTTTAAAGAGGTATGGGGCCAACGTCCTGACTTTC	CASSLKRYGANVLTF
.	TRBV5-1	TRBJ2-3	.	TGCGCCAGCAGCTTGGGGCAGGGTGAGACAGATACGCAGTATTTT	CASSLGQGETDTQYF
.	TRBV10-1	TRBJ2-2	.	TGCGCCAGCAGTGAGGGGAGGAACACCGGGGAGCTGTTTTTT	CASSEGRNTGELFF
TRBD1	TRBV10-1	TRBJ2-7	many	TGCGCCAGCAGTGTATCCGGGACAGGCCCCTACGAGCAGTACTTC	CASSVSGTGPYEQYF
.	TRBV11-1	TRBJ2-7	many	TGTGCCAGCAGCTTAGAAGGGAGGGAGCAGTACTTC	CASSLEGREQYF
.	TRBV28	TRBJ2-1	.	TGTGCCAGCAGTCGTACGGGGGCGCGTAATGAGCAGTTCTTC	CASSRTGARNEQFF